This T cell receptor beta chain was documented in a study of T and B cells in COVID-19 patients. Study-level information: At median age around 36 years, recovered patients were younger than active-infection patients at approximately 64. Broader study findings: Patients with COVID-19 reportedly showed strongly skewed T cell receptor beta variable and joining gene usage. Highly clonal in active COVID-19, TRB repertoires exceeded healthy-donor diversity and richness at recovery. Exclusive to the recovered cohort were thousands of TCR clusters, 31 of them with low generation probability.

TRB rearrangements were amplified by multiplex PCR with BIOMED2 TRB-A/B primers. TCRdb analysed the multiplex PCR reads with MiXCR anew, one entry per CDR3 protein. Found here are roughly 15,000 distinct CDR3 sequences, approximately 30% of them singletons; the top ten hold 4.5%. From blood, about 240-500 ng of genomic DNA served as TRB template. This CDR3 is 15 amino acids long. Germline V lookup: CDR1 LNHDA, CDR2 SQIVND (reference sequence). V was trimmed by 5 bases and J by 4 bases, leaving 14 bases between them. This clonotype is medium-sized within its sample. The antigen remains unidentified. The genes are TRBV19 and TRBJ2-2; no clear D gene. Sequencing was done on a sample of blood. The origin of this receptor is a human donor who had recovered from COVID-19. This CDR3 reads CASSPLKIFTGELFF. Written as DNA, the CDR3 is TGTGCCAGTAGTCCCTTGAAGATATTCACCGGGGAGCTGTTTTTT.